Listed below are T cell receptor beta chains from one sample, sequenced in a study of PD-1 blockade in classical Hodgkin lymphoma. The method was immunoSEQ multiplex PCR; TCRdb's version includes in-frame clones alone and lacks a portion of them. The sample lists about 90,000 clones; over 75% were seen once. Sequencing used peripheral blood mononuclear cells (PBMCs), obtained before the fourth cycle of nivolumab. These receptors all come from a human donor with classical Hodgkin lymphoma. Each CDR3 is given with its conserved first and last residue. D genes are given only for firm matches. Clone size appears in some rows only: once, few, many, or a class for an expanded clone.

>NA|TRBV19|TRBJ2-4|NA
TGTGCCAGTAGTGGGGACGGGCTAGCCAAAAACATTCAGTACTTC
CASSGDGLAKNIQYF
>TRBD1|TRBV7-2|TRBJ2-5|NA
TGTGCCAGCAGCTTAGGATCAGGGGGCGCGACCCAAGAGACCCAGTACTTC
CASSLGSGGATQETQYF
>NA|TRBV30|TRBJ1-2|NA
TGTGCCTGGACAGTCAATAACTATGGCTACACCTTC
CAWTVNNYGYTF
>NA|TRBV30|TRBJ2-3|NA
TGTGCCTGGAGTGTACGTGGATACACAGATACGCAGTATTTT
CAWSVRGYTDTQYF
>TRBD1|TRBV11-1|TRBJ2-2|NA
TGTGCCAGCACCGCTAGTGGGACAGGGAATGGCGGGGAGCTGTTTTTT
CASTASGTGNGGELFF
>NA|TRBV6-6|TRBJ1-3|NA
TGTGCCAGCAGTTACTCGCCCTCGTGGAGAAACACCATATATTTT
CASSYSPSWRNTIYF
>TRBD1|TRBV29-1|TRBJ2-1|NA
TGCAGCGGGGGGACAGGTAATGAGCAGTTCTTC
CSGGTGNEQFF
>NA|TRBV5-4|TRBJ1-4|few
TGTGCCAGCAGCTCAACGCAAAACAGGGCAACTAATGAAAAACTGTTTTTT
CASSSTQNRATNEKLFF
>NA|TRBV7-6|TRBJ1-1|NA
TGTGCCAGCAGCTTACGGCTGAACACTGAAGCTTTCTTT
CASSLRLNTEAFF
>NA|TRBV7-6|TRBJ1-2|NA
TGTGCCAGCAGCTTGAGAGGGGGTTACTATGGCTACACCTTC
CASSLRGGYYGYTF
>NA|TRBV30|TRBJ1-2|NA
TGTGCCTGGAGTACGGGAGACAACTATGGCTACACCTTC
CAWSTGDNYGYTF
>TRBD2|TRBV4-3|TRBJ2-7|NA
TGCGCCAGCAGCCAAGATTATGGGACTACTCTCTACGAGCAGTACTTC
CASSQDYGTTLYEQYF
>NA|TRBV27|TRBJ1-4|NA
TGTGCCAGCAGTCCGGTGGGCACTAATGAAAAACTGTTTTTT
CASSPVGTNEKLFF
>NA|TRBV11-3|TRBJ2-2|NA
TGTGCCAGCAGCCGTGGACTCATGAGAGGGGCCGGGGAGCTGTTTTTT
CASSRGLMRGAGELFF
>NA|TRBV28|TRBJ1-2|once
TGTGCCAGCTCCCTCGGGGGCAGTGGCTACACCTTC
CASSLGGSGYTF
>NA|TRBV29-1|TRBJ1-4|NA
TGCAGCGCCTACAGGGAAGGAAAACTGTTTTTT
CSAYREGKLFF
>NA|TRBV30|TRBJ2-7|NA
TGTGCCTGGAACCCAGACAATCCCTACGAGCAGTACTTC
CAWNPDNPYEQYF
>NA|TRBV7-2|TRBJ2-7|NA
TGTGCCAGCAGCTCCCCCAAAAAAGGGTACGAGCAGTACTTC
CASSSPKKGYEQYF
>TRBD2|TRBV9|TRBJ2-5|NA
TGTGCCAGCAGCGTAGGGAAGCGGGGGGGCCAGGAGACCCAGTACTTC
CASSVGKRGGQETQYF
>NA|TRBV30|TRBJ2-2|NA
TGTGCCTCGAGCAGAGACACAACCAACACCGGGGAGCTGTTTTTT
CASSRDTTNTGELFF
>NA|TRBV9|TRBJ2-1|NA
TGTGCCAGCAGCATTACTAGCTACAATGAGCAGTTCTTC
CASSITSYNEQFF
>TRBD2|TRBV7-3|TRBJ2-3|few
TGTGCCAGCAGGTCTAGAGCGGGGGACACAGATACGCAGTATTTT
CASRSRAGDTDTQYF
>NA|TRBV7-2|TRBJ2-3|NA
TGTGCCAGCAGCTTAGCGCGGGGCACAGATACGCAGTATTTT
CASSLARGTDTQYF
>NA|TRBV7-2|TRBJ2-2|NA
TGTGCCAGCAGCTTAGAGGGCGGGATAACCGGGGAGCTGTTTTTT
CASSLEGGITGELFF
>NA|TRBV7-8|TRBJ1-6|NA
TGTGCCAGCAGCAATCACAGGGTCCCTAATTCACCCCTCCACTTT
CASSNHRVPNSPLHF
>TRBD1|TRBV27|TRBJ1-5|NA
TGTGCCAGCAGTTTGGACAGGGGTGGGCAGCCCCAGCATTTT
CASSLDRGGQPQHF
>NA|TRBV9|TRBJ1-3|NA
TGTGCCAGCAGCGCATCTCCAGGGTCGGGGAACACCATATATTTT
CASSASPGSGNTIYF
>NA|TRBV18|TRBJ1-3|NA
TGTGCCAGCTCAAATACTGGGGCTGGAAACACCATATATTTT
CASSNTGAGNTIYF
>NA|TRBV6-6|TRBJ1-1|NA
TGTGCCAGCAGTACCGCCGGGACAATAACTTTCTTT
CASSTAGTITFF
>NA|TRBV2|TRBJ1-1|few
TGTGCCAGCAGTGACCCGCAGGGCGGGGACGCTGAAGCTTTCTTT
CASSDPQGGDAEAFF
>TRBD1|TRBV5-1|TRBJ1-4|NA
TGCGCCAGCAGCTCATCCGGGACAGCAGATGAAAAACTGTTTTTT
CASSSSGTADEKLFF
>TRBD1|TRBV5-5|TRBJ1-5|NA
TGTGCCAGCAGCTTGGGACAGGGCCGCTATAGCAATCAGCCCCAGCATTTT
CASSLGQGRYSNQPQHF
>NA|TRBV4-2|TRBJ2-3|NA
TGTGCCAGCAGCCAAGATCGCGGCCGATTATCCCTGACCAGCACAGATACGCAGTATTTT
CASSQDRGRLSLTSTDTQYF
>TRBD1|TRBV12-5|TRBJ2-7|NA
TGTGCTAGAATTTTGCCGGGGACAGGGGGCTACGAGCAGTACTTC
CARILPGTGGYEQYF
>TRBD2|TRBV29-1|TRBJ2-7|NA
TGCAGCGTTCAGAGCGGGGGCCCTTACGAGCAGTACTTC
CSVQSGGPYEQYF
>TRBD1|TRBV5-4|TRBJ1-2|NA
TGTGCCAGCAGCGCGGACAGGGACCCGGGGACGGGGGGCTACACCTTC
CASSADRDPGTGGYTF
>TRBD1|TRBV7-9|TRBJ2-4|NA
TGTGCCAGCAGCTTGAGGACAGGGGCAAACATTCAGTACTTC
CASSLRTGANIQYF
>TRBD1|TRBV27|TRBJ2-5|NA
TGTGCCAGCAGTGGACAGGGACTCGGAGAGACCCAGTACTTC
CASSGQGLGETQYF
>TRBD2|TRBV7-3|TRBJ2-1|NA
TGTGCCAGCAGCTTATCCCTAGCGGGGGGGCTTCGTGGCCACAATGAGCAGTTCTTC
CASSLSLAGGLRGHNEQFF
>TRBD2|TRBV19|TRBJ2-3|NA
TGTGCCAGTAGTGGCAGCGGGGGCTCAGATACGCAGTATTTT
CASSGSGGSDTQYF
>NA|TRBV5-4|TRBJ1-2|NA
TGTGCCAGCAGCTTGGGGGACGGTTATAACTATGGCTACACCTTC
CASSLGDGYNYGYTF
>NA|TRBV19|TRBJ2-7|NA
TGTGCCAGTAGTACACGGGTGGGCGAGCAGTACTTC
CASSTRVGEQYF
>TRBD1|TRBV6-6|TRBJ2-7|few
TGTGCCAGCACACCGGGACAGGGGAACTACGAGCAGTACTTC
CASTPGQGNYEQYF
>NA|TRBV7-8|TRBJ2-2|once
TGTGCCAGCAGCTTAAATCACAGGGTGGGCGGGGAGCTGTTTTTT
CASSLNHRVGGELFF
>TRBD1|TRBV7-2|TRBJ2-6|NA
TGTGCCAGCAGCTTAGGCCCAGGGGGCGGTAACGTCCTGACTTTC
CASSLGPGGGNVLTF
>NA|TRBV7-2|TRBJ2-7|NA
TGTGCCAGCAGCTTATCCGGCGGCTACGAGCAGTACTTC
CASSLSGGYEQYF
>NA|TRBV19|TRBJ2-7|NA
TGTGCCAGTAGAAGGAGACAGAGCTCCTACGAGCAGTACTTC
CASRRRQSSYEQYF
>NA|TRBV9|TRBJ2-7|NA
TGTGCCAGCGGCGGAGGGTTGGACTACGAGCAGTACTTC
CASGGGLDYEQYF
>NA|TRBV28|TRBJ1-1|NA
TGTGCCAGCAGATCGGAGCCGGATACTGAAGCTTTCTTT
CASRSEPDTEAFF
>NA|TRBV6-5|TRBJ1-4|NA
TGTGCCAGCAGATACGGGAAGGGGGATTGGGATGAAAAACTGTTTTTT
CASRYGKGDWDEKLFF
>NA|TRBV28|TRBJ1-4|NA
TGTGCCAGCAGTGGGGCAGGGAATGATGAAAAACTGTTTTTT
CASSGAGNDEKLFF
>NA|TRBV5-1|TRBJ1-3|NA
TGCGCCAGCAGGCGGGACTCTGGAAACACCATATATTTT
CASRRDSGNTIYF
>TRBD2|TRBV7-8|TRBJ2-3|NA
TGTGCCAGCAGCACCCGCTGGGAACTAGCGGGGGCAGATACGCAGTATTTT
CASSTRWELAGADTQYF
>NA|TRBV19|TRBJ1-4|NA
TGTGCCAGCCACGGGTTTGGGAAACTGTTTTTT
CASHGFGKLFF
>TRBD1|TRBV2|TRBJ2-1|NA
TGTGCCAGCAGTGATTTAGGGGGCGAAGGAAATGAGCAGTTCTTC
CASSDLGGEGNEQFF
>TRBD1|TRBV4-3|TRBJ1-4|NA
TGCGCCAGCAGCCAAGATTTAACAGGGGGTGGGGAAAAACTGTTTTTT
CASSQDLTGGGEKLFF
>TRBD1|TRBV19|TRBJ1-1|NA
TGTGCCAGTAGTATCACAGGGGGCCCTATGAACACTGAAGCTTTCTTT
CASSITGGPMNTEAFF
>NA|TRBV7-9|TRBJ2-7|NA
TGTGCCAGCAGCTCATCGACAGCGACCTACGAGCAGTACTTC
CASSSSTATYEQYF
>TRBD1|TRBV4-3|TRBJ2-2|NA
TGCGCCAGCAGCCAGTGGGGGACAGGGGGATATTCCGGGGAGCTGTTTTTT
CASSQWGTGGYSGELFF
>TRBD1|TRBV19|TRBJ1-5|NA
TGTGCCAGTAGTACCCAGGGGGAGGATAGCAATCAGCCCCAGCATTTT
CASSTQGEDSNQPQHF